The 25 T cell receptor beta chains in this list originate from one sample, sequenced in a study of blood T cells in healthy people across ages. PCR was performed a second time for about 7 to 11 cycles using a sample-barcoded 5' primer and a J-beta primer mix. Each CDR3 protein is one row after TCRdb ran MiXCR on the 5' RACE reads. The table lists about 1.8 million distinct CDR3 sequences, less than 50% of them singletons. The sequencing input was blood. These receptor sequences come from a woman aged 40 to 49 in good health.

This rearrangement joins TRBV20-1 to TRBJ2-5; TRBD1 is a possible D gene (5 bases). V lost 6 bases, J lost 1 base, and 18 bases lay in between. There are 15 residues in the CDR3. CDR1 DFQATT and CDR2 SNEGSKA come from the germline V gene (reference sequence). The CDR3 DNA reads as TGCAGTGCCCCCGACCCTCAGGGAATCCAAGAGACCCAGTACTTC. Translated, it gives CSAPDPQGIQETQYF.

In the case of this clonotype: The germline gene is not matched at one end of the junction; a read error may be the cause. V is TRBV29-1 and J is TRBJ2-3; D may be TRBD2 (6 bases). Germline V gene sequence: CDR1 SQVTM, CDR2 ANQGSEA. The CDR3 spans 13 residues. DNA of the CDR3: TGCAACGTTCTGTGGGGGGACGCAGATACGCAGTATTTT. Translated: CNVLWGDADTQYF.

This clonotype occurred once. The genes are TRBV6-5 and TRBJ1-1; D perhaps matches TRBD1 (5 bases). CDR1 is MNHEY, CDR2 SVGAGI, per germline. This CDR3 comprises 17 residues. The V gene lost 0 bases and the J gene lost 5 bases, with 19 bases spanning the gap. The CDR3 loop reads CASSYSKGASGGTEAFF. In nucleotides, the CDR3 is TGTGCCAGCAGTTACTCGAAAGGGGCCAGTGGGGGAACTGAAGCTTTCTTT.

This clonotype was seen only a few times. V and J are TRBV20-1 and TRBJ2-5; 7 nucleotides match TRBD1. Trimming cost V 6 bases and J 1 base; bases outside gene matches: 8. CDR3 length equals 14 residues. CDR1 and CDR2 from the germline V gene are DFQATT and SNEGSKA (reference sequence). The CDR3 here is CSASDRAVQETQYF. Written as DNA, the CDR3 is TGCAGTGCATCCGACAGGGCGGTCCAAGAGACCCAGTACTTC.

This clonotype was seen a few times. The V and J genes are TRBV2 and TRBJ2-5; TRBD2 might be the D (5 bases). The CDR3 has 14 amino acids. V was shortened by 10 bases and J by 2 bases, with 17 bases between the two germline ends. Germline values: CDR1 SNHLY, CDR2 FYNNEI. The CDR3 DNA follows: TGTGCCACCGCCGAGTTGGACTTTCAAGAGACCCAGTACTTC. Its protein is CATAELDFQETQYF.

This clonotype has more than one count but fewer than ten. This sequence joins TRBV25-1 and TRBJ2-7; 9 nucleotides line up with TRBD1. This CDR3 is 15 amino acids long. Germline V gene data show CDR1 as MGHDK and CDR2 as SYGVNS. V trimming: 6 bases; J trimming: 3 bases; junction bases outside the gene matches: 9. CDR3 residues: CASRGTGTGNYEQYF. The CDR3, as DNA: TGTGCCAGCAGGGGAACCGGGACAGGGAACTACGAGCAGTACTTC.

This chain uses TRBV20-1 with TRBJ2-1, with 9 positions matching TRBD1. The V gene end was trimmed by 6 bases and the J gene end by 4 bases; junction bases not matched to a gene: 4. Germline loops: CDR1 DFQATT, CDR2 SNEGSKA (reference sequence). The CDR3 runs 13 residues. CDR3 region: CSAQDRGYNEQFF. Written as DNA, the CDR3 is TGCAGTGCCCAGGACAGGGGTTACAATGAGCAGTTCTTC.

This clonotype appeared a few times. V usage is TRBV12-3 or TRBV12-4 and J usage is TRBJ2-5; TRBD1 aligns across 8 bases. V lost 6 bases and J lost 5; bases outside the gene matches: 8. The CDR3 has 14 amino acids. CDR3 coding DNA: TGTGCCAGCAGCCACGGACAGGGTGCGGAGACCCAGTACTTC. It is translated as CASSHGQGAETQYF.

With regard to this clonotype: At one end the junction does not follow the germline gene, possibly because of a read error. This chain joins TRBV5-1 and TRBJ2-4; possibly TRBD2 for D (5 bases). Gene TRBJ2-7 matches the end of the DNA better, so the J call may be wrong. The CDR3 extends over 14 amino acids. CDR1 SGHRS and CDR2 YFSETQ come from the germline V gene. As DNA, the CDR3 is TGCGTCAGCAGCTTCATCGACGGCGAGGGCGAGCAGTACTTC. This gives the protein CVSSFIDGEGEQYF.

As concerns this clonotype: A much larger clone lies one base from this, so it may be a read error. V and J are TRBV5-6 and TRBJ2-3; 14 bases map to TRBD2. The CDR3 extends over 18 amino acids. Germline loops: CDR1 SGHDT, CDR2 YYEEEE. J was trimmed by 4 bases and V by 3 bases; bases with no gene match: 10. The CDR3 spells CASSYWTSGGPSADTQYF. DNA of the CDR3: TGTGCCAGCAGCTACTGGACTAGCGGGGGGCCTAGCGCAGATACGCAGTATTTT.

This clonotype has ten or more counts. The rearrangement uses TRBV9 and TRBJ1-2; D is unclear. The CDR3 has 13 residues. V lost 0 bases, J lost 8 bases, and 11 bases lay in between. CDR1 is SGDLS and CDR2 is YYNGEE in the germline V gene. CDR3: CASSVVTTGGYTF. The CDR3 DNA reads TGTGCCAGCAGCGTAGTAACGACGGGAGGCTACACCTTC.

This clonotype was observed a single time. The V call is TRBV12-3 or TRBV12-4, the J call TRBJ2-4; 7 positions agree with TRBD1. The end of the DNA aligns better with TRBJ2-7, so the J call may be wrong. The CDR3 totals 14 residues. This CDR3 is CASSADRDVDEQYF. The CDR3 DNA reads as TGTGCCAGCAGTGCCGACAGGGATGTGGACGAGCAGTACTTC.

A remark on this clonotype: At one boundary the junction diverges from the germline segment, which might be a read error. V gene TRBV29-1 combines with J gene TRBJ1-2, with 9 bases that match TRBD1. Germline lookup yields CDR1 SQVTM and CDR2 ANQGSEA. The CDR3 contains 13 residues. CDR3 sequence (DNA): TGCAGTGTTGCCTCGACAGGGGGGGATGGCTACACCTTC. This translates into CSVASTGGDGYTF.

This clonotype was seen more than once but under ten times. The chain is built from TRBV20-1 and TRBJ2-1; D remains unclear. Trimming left V 6 bases short and J 3 bases short, with 15 bases between. Looked up from germline, CDR1 is DFQATT and CDR2 is SNEGSKA (reference sequence). The CDR3 length is 14 residues. DNA of the CDR3: TGCAGTGCCATCGGGTACAACCTCTACAATGAGCAGTTCTTC. Protein sequence: CSAIGYNLYNEQFF.

This clonotype has only a few counts. The chain couples TRBV2 to TRBJ2-4; the match to TRBD1 covers 9 bases. The V segment lost 2 bases and the J segment 7 bases; nucleotides outside the gene matches: 24. The length of the CDR3 is 21 residues. Germline-derived CDR1 and CDR2 are SNHLY and FYNNEI. This CDR3 reads CASSEPEYRDRVLFVSNIQYF. As DNA, the CDR3 is TGTGCCAGCAGTGAACCTGAGTACCGGGACAGGGTCCTCTTCGTCTCCAACATTCAGTACTTC.

This sequence joins TRBV4-3 and TRBJ2-4; 10 nucleotides align to TRBD2. Germline V gene data show CDR1 as LGHNA and CDR2 as YSLEER. V trimming: 0 bases; J trimming: 6 bases; junction bases outside the gene matches: 2. This CDR3 has 15 amino acids. CDR3 in amino acids: CASSQETSGANIQYF. The CDR3 DNA reads TGCGCCAGCAGCCAAGAAACTAGCGGGGCAAACATTCAGTACTTC.

About this clonotype: An end of the junction differs from the germline gene, which may be a read error. The chain uses TRBV9 and TRBJ1-2; 9 bases are shared with TRBD1. Germline V gene sequence: CDR1 SGDLS, CDR2 YYNGEE. The CDR3 is 17 residues long. The CDR3 region is CVSSASTPNRGRYGYTF. As DNA, the CDR3 is TGTGTCAGCAGCGCTTCGACCCCAAACAGGGGGCGGTATGGCTACACCTTC.

This sequence joins TRBV27 and TRBJ1-5, with a tentative D call TRBD1 (5 bases). Trimming pared 3 bases from V and 5 bases from J, leaving 14 bases between. Germline values: CDR1 MNHEY, CDR2 SMNVEV (reference sequence). The CDR3 consists of 15 residues. CDR3 bases: TGTGCCAGCAGTTTGTTGACAGACACCCATCAGCCCCAGCATTTT. Its translation: CASSLLTDTHQPQHF.

The chain carries TRBV15 and TRBJ2-7; TRBD2 agrees at 11 bases. V shed 3 bases, J shed 4 bases, and the junction held 8 bases outside the gene matches. The CDR3 loop spans 16 amino acids. Per the germline V gene, CDR1 is LNHNV and CDR2 is YYDKDF (reference sequence). CDR3 sequence reads: CATSRELSGGAYEQYF. In DNA form, the CDR3 reads TGTGCCACCAGCAGGGAACTTAGCGGGGGGGCTTACGAGCAGTACTTC.

The CDR3 reads CASRTEPNSPLHF. DNA of the CDR3: TGTGCCAGCCGGACAGAACCAAATTCACCCCTCCACTTT. This rearrangement joins TRBV28 to TRBJ1-6; D perhaps matches TRBD1 (6 bases). The CDR3 has 13 amino acids. The V gene's germline CDR1 is MDHEN and CDR2 SYDVKM. V lost 8 bases and J lost 7, with 12 bases in between.

The rearrangement links TRBV6-1 to TRBJ2-5; unclear D gene. The CDR3 has 17 residues. Germline CDR1 and CDR2: MNHNS and SASEGT. Trimming pared 2 bases from V and 1 base from J, leaving 17 bases between. The CDR3 is CASSEIQDVWGQETQYF. Written as DNA, the CDR3 is TGTGCCAGCAGTGAAATCCAGGACGTATGGGGCCAAGAGACCCAGTACTTC.

The J gene is TRBJ2-4, the V gene TRBV28; D not certain. CDR1 and CDR2 (germline): MDHEN, SYDVKM. V shed 8 bases and J shed 0 bases, with 8 bases lying between them. The CDR3 spans 13 residues. CDR3 in amino acids: CASAILAKNIQYF. CDR3 in DNA: TGTGCCAGCGCAATTTTAGCCAAAAACATTCAGTACTTC.

This clonotype showed up just once. The chain employs TRBV6-2 or TRBV6-3 and TRBJ1-5, with 7 bases identical to TRBD1. Losses at the gene ends were 6 bases for V and 7 bases for J; bases not matched to a gene: 9. Germline V lookup: CDR1 MNHEY, CDR2 SVGEGT. This CDR3 has 14 residues. CDR3 DNA: TGTGCCAGCAGCCATCAGGGGGGCACGCAGCCCCAGCATTTT. It specifies CASSHQGGTQPQHF.

This chain links TRBV20-1 with TRBJ1-6; tentative D call: TRBD1 (5 bases). This CDR3 has 16 residues. Deletions cut 6 bases from V and 4 bases from J, with 19 bases between. From germline, CDR1 is DFQATT and CDR2 SNEGSKA (reference sequence). DNA for the CDR3: TGCAGTGCCAGGAAGCTTGGGGAGGGGTATAATTCACCCCTCCACTTT. As protein: CSARKLGEGYNSPLHF.

This chain connects TRBV29-1 to TRBJ2-2; 8 bases are a match to TRBD1. V lost 4 bases, J lost 4 bases, and 8 bases stayed unmatched. The V gene's germline CDR1 is SQVTM and CDR2 ANQGSEA. The CDR3 is made up of 15 amino acids. The CDR3 is CSVVGDRSITGELFF. In DNA form, the CDR3 reads TGCAGCGTTGTAGGGGACAGGAGTATCACCGGGGAGCTGTTTTTT.